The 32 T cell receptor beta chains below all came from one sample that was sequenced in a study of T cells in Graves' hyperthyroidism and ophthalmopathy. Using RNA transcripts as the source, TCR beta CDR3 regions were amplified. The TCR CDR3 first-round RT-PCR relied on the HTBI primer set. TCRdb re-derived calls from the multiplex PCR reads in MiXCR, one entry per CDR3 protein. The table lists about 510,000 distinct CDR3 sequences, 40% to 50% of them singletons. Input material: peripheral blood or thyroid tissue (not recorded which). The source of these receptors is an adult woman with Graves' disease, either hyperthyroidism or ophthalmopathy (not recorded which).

CDR3 in amino acids: CATSARRRDSVGDTQYF. The CDR3, as DNA: TGTGCCACCAGTGCCCGGAGGAGGGACAGCGTTGGAGATACGCAGTATTTT. J is TRBJ2-3 and V is TRBV24-1; TRBD1 might be the D (7 bases). The V and J ends lost 5 bases and 5 bases respectively, with 22 bases between them. In germline, CDR1 is KGHDR, CDR2 SFDVKD. CDR3 length: 17 residues.

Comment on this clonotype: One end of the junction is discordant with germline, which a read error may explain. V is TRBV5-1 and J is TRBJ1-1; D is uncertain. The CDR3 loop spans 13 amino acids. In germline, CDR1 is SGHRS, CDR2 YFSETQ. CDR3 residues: CASSLGVNPEAFF. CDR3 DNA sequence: TGCGCCAGCAGCTTAGGTGTGAACCCTGAAGCTTTCTTT. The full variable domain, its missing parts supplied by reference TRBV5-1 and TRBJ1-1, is KAGVTQTPRYLIKTRGQQVTLSCSPISGHRSVSWYQQTPGQGLQFLFEYFSETQRNKGNFPGRFSGRQFSNSRSEMNVSTLELGDSALYLCASSLGVNPEAFFGQGTRLTVV.

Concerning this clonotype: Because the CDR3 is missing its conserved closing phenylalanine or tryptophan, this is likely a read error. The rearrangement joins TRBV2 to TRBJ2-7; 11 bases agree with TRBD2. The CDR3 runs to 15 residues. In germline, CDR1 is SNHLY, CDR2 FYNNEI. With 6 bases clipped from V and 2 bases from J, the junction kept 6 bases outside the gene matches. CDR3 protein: CASRSGTSGTYEQYS. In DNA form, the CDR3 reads TGTGCCAGCAGGTCCGGGACTAGCGGTACCTACGAGCAGTACTCC.

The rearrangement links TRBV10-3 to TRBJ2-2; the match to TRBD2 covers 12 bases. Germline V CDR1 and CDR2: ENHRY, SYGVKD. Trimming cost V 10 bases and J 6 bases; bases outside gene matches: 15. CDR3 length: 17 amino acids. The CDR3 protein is CASRKASGRAGAGELFF. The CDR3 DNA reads TGTGCCAGCAGGAAGGCTAGCGGGAGGGCCGGGGCCGGGGAGCTGTTTTTT.

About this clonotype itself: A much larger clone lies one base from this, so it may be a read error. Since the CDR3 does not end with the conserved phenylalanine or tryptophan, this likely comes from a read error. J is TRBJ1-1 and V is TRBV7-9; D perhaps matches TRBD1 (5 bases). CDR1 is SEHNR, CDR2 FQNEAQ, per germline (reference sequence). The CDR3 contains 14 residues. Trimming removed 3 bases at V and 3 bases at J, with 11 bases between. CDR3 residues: CASSFVKGHTEAFL. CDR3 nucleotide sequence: TGTGCCAGCAGCTTCGTGAAGGGGCACACTGAAGCTTTCCTT.

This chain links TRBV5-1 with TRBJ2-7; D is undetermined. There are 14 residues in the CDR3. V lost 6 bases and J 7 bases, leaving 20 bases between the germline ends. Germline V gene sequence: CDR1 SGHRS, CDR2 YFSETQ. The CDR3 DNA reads TGCGCCAGCAAAAACGAATTGATCCCTCGGGAGCAGTACTTC. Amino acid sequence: CASKNELIPREQYF.

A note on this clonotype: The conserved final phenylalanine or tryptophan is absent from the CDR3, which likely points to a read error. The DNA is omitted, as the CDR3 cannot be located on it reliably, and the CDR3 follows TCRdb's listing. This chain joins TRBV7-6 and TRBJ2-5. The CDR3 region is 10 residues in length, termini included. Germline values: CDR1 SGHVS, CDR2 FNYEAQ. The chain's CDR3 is CASSLEPQNT.

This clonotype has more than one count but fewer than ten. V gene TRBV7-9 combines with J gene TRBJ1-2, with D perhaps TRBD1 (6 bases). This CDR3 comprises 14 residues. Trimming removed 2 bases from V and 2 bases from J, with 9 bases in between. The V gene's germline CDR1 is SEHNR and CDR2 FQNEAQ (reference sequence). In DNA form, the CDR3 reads TGTGCCAGCAGCTTAAACAGGGCCAACTATGGCTACACCTTC. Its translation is CASSLNRANYGYTF.

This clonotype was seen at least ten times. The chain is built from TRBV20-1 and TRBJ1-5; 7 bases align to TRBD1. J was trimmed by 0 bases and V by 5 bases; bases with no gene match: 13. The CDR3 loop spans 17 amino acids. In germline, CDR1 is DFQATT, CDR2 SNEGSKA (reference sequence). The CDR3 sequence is CSAPPSTGSYSNQPQHF. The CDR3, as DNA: TGCAGTGCTCCCCCTTCGACAGGGAGTTATAGCAATCAGCCCCAGCATTTT.

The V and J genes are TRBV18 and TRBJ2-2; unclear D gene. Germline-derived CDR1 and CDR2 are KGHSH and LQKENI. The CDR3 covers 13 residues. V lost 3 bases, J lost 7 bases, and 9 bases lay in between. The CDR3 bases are TGTGCCAGCTCACCCATCGGTGGCGGGGAGCTGTTTTTT. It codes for CASSPIGGGELFF.

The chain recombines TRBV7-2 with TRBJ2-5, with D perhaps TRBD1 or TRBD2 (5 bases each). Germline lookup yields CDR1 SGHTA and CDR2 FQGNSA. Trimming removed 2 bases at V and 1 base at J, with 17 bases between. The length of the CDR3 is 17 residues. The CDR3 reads CASSLLMSRGPQETQYF. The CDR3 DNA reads TGTGCCAGCAGCTTATTGATGTCTCGGGGACCCCAAGAGACCCAGTACTTC.

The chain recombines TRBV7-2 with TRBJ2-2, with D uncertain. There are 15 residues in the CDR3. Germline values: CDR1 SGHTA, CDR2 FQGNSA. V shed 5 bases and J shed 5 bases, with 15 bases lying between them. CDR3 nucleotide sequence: TGTGCCAGCAGCCTGGCCAGCCCGAGAACCGGGGAGCTGTTTTTT. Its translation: CASSLASPRTGELFF. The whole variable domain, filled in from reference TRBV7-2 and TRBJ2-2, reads GAGVSQSPSNKVTEKGKDVELRCDPISGHTALYWYRQSLGQGLEFLIYFQGNSAPDKSGLPSDRFSAERTGGSVSTLTIQRTQQEDSAVYLCASSLASPRTGELFFGEGSRLTVL.

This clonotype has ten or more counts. CDR3 residues: CSARKPAEGYEQYF. The CDR3, as DNA: TGCAGTGCTAGAAAGCCAGCGGAGGGGTACGAGCAGTACTTC. J is TRBJ2-7 and V is TRBV20-1, with D possibly being TRBD2 (6 bases). The CDR3 contains 14 residues. With 2 bases removed from V and 4 bases from J, the gap between germline ends came to 15 bases. The germline CDR1 and CDR2 sequences are DFQATT and SNEGSKA (reference sequence).

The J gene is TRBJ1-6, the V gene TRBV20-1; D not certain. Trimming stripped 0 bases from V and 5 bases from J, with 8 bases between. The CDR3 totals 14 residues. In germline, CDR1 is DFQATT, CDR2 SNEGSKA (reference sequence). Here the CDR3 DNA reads TGCAGTGCTAGAGATTTCGGCAATAATTCACCCCTCCACTTT. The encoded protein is CSARDFGNNSPLHF.

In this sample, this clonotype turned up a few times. The CDR3 DNA follows: TGTGCCAGCAGATCTGGGGAGGACACCTTC. This sequence encodes CASRSGEDTF. V and J are TRBV2 and TRBJ1-2; D is unclear. The ends were cut back, 6 bases at V and 12 bases at J, with 11 bases in the middle. The CDR3 is made up of 10 amino acids. The germline CDR1 and CDR2 sequences are SNHLY and FYNNEI. The full variable domain, completed using reference TRBV2 and TRBJ1-2, is EPEVTQTPSHQVTQMGQEVILRCVPISNHLYFYWYRQILGQKVEFLVSFYNNEISEKSEIFDDQFSVERPDGSNFTLKIRSTKLEDSAMYFCASRSGEDTFGSGTRLTVV.

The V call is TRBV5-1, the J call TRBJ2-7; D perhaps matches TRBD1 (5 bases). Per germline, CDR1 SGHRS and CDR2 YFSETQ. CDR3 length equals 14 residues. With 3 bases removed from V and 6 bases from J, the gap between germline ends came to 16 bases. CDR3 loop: CASSSSEGVPEQYF. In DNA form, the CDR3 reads TGCGCCAGCAGCTCCTCCGAAGGGGTCCCCGAGCAGTACTTC.

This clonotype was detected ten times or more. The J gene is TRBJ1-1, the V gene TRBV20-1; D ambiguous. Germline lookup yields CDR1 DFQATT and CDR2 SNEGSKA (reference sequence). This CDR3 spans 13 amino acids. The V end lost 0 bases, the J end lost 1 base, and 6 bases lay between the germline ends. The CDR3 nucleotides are TGCAGTGCTAGAGATATGGCGAACACTGAAGCTTTCTTT. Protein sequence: CSARDMANTEAFF.

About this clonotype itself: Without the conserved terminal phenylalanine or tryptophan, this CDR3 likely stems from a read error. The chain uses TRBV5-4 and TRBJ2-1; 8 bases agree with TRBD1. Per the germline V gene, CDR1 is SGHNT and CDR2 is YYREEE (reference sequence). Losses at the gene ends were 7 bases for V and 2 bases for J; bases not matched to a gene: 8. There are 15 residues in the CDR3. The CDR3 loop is CASGEDRGTYNEQFS. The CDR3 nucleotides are TGTGCCAGCGGCGAAGACAGGGGAACCTACAATGAGCAGTTCTCC.

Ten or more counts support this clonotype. The CDR3 DNA reads as TGCAGCGTTGACATGACAGGGGGGGAGACCCAGTACTTC. This translates into CSVDMTGGETQYF. The rearrangement joins TRBV29-1 to TRBJ2-5, with 9 positions matching TRBD1. CDR1 is SQVTM and CDR2 is ANQGSEA in the germline V gene. The V gene end was trimmed by 3 bases and the J gene end by 5 bases; junction bases not matched to a gene: 4. The CDR3 has 13 residues.

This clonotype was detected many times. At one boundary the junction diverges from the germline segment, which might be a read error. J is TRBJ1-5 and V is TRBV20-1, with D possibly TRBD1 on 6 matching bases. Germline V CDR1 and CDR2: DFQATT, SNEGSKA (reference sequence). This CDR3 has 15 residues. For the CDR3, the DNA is TGTAGTGCCACTCGGGGCCCTGGGGGCGATCAGCCCCAGCATTTT. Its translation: CSATRGPGGDQPQHF.

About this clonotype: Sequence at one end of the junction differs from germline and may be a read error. CDR3: CAISESPGQGNEQYF. The CDR3 region has the DNA TGTGCCATCAGTGAGTCGCCGGGACAGGGTAACGAGCAGTACTTC. J is TRBJ2-7 and V is TRBV12-3 or TRBV12-4; 9 bases are a match to TRBD1. This CDR3 has 15 residues.

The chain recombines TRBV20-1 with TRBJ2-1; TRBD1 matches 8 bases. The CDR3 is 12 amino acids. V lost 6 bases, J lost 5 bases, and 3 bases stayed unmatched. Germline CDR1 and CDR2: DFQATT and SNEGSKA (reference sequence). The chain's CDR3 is CSAEDRDNEQFF. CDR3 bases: TGCAGTGCCGAGGACAGGGACAATGAGCAGTTCTTC.

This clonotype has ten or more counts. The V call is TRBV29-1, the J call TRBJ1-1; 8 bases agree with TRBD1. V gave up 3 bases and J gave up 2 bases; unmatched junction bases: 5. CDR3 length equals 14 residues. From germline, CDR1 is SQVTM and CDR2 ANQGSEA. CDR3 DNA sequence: TGCAGCGTTGACCCAGGGGGCGTAAACACTGAAGCTTTCTTT. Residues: CSVDPGGVNTEAFF.

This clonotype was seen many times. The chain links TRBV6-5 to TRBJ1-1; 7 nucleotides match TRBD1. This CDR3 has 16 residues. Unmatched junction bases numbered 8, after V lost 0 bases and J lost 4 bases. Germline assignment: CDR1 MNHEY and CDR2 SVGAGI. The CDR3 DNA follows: TGTGCCAGCAGTTACTCGGGAGCTCAGGGGGGCACTGAAGCTTTCTTT. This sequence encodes CASSYSGAQGGTEAFF.

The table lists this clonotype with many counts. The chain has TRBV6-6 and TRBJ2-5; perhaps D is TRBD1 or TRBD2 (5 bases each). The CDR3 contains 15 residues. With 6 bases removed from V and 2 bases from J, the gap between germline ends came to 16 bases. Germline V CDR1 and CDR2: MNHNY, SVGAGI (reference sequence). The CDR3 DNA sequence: TGTGCCAGCAGACCCCCCGGGGCAGATCAAGAGACCCAGTACTTC. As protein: CASRPPGADQETQYF.

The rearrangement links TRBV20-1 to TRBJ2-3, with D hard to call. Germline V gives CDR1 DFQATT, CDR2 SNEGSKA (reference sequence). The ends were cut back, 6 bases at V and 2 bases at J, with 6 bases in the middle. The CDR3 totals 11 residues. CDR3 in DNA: TGCAGTGCCCTGAACACAGATACGCAGTATTTT. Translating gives CSALNTDTQYF.

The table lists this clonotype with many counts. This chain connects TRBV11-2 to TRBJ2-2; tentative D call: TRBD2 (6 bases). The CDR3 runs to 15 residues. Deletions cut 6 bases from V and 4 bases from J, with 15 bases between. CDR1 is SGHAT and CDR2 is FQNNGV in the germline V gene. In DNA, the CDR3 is TGTGCCAGCAGGTCACTAGCTAGAAGCACCGGGGAGCTGTTTTTT. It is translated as CASRSLARSTGELFF. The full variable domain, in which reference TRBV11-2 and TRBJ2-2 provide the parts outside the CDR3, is EAGVAQSPRYKIIEKRQSVAFWCNPISGHATLYWYQQILGQGPKLLIQFQNNGVVDDSQLPKDRFSAERLKGVDSTLKIQPAKLEDSAVYLCASRSLARSTGELFFGEGSRLTVL.

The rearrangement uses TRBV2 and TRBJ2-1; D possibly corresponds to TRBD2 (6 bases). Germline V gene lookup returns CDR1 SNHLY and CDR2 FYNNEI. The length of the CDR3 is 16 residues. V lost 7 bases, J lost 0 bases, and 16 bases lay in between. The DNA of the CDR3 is TGTGCCAGCAATAGACTAGGGCGCCACTCCTACAATGAGCAGTTCTTC. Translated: CASNRLGRHSYNEQFF.

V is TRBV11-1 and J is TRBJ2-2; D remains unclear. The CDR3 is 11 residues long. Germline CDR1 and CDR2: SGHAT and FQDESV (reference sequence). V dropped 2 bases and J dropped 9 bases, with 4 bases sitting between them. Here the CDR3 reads CASSLQRELFF. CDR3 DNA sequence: TGTGCCAGCAGCTTACAGCGGGAGCTGTTTTTT.

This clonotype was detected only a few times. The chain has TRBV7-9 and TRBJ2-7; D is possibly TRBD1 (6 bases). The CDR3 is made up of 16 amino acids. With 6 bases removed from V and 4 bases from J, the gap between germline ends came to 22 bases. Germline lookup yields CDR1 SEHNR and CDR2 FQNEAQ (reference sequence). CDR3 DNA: TGTGCCAGCAGTACTCCTCGACAGGCCTTAGGGTACGAGCAGTACTTC. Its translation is CASSTPRQALGYEQYF. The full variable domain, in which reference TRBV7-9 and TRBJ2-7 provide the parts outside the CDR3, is DTGVSQNPRHKITKRGQNVTFRCDPISEHNRLYWYRQTLGQGPEFLTYFQNEAQLEKSRLLSDRFSAERPKGSFSTLEIQRTEQGDSAMYLCASSTPRQALGYEQYFGPGTRLTVT.

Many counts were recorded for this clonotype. CDR3 in amino acids: CASSPRPIDSYEQYF. The CDR3, as DNA: TGTGCCAGCAGCCCCAGACCGATCGATTCCTACGAGCAGTACTTC. The genes are TRBV9 and TRBJ2-7; D remains unclear. Trimming took off 4 bases at V and 1 base at J, with 15 bases between the two ends. This CDR3 comprises 15 residues. Germline V gene data show CDR1 as SGDLS and CDR2 as YYNGEE.

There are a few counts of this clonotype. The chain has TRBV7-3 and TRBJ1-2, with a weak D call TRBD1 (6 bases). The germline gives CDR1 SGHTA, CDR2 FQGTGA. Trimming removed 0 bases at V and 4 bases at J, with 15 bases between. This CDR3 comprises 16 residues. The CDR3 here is CASSLTPGGQGYGYTF. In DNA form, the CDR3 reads TGTGCCAGCAGCTTAACCCCTGGGGGCCAGGGCTATGGCTACACCTTC.